A single sample is the source of the 32 T cell receptor beta chains below, sequenced in a study of T-cell memory formation after mild COVID-19. In TCRdb, the 5' RACE reads were re-called with MiXCR into one record per CDR3 protein. The sample consists of fewer than 250,000 distinct CDR3 sequences, 27% of them appearing once. Input material: PBMCs or a T cell subset sorted from them (not recorded which). The receptors shown here come from an adult woman who had mild COVID-19 (a few samples of this study predate the infection). Cell type and time point are not known.

This chain joins TRBV3-1 and TRBJ2-5, with TRBD2 matching over 9 bases. The CDR3 runs to 16 residues. Per the germline V gene, CDR1 is LGHDT and CDR2 is YNNKEL (reference sequence). V dropped 5 bases and J dropped 5; count of bases not matched to a gene: 12. The CDR3 sequence: CASSMTSGTRLETQYF. CDR3 nucleotide sequence: TGTGCCAGCAGCATGACTAGCGGCACTAGACTTGAGACCCAGTACTTC.

As concerns this clonotype: A much larger clonotype is one base distant, so this may be a read error. The CDR3 sequence: CANSLDRGSSYEQYF. As DNA, the CDR3 is TGTGCCAACAGCTTGGACAGGGGGTCCTCCTACGAGCAGTACTTC. The chain joins TRBV5-5 to TRBJ2-7, with 10 positions matching TRBD1. Germline V gene sequence: CDR1 SGHKS, CDR2 YYEKEE (reference sequence). The CDR3 has 15 residues.

This chain joins TRBV29-1 and TRBJ2-2, with TRBD1 matching 9 bases. With V trimmed by 0 bases and J by 3 bases, 2 bases remained unmatched. The V gene's germline CDR1 is SQVTM and CDR2 ANQGSEA. The CDR3 has 15 amino acids. This chain's CDR3 is CSVEDGTGYTGELFF. CDR3 coding DNA: TGCAGCGTTGAAGACGGGACAGGGTACACCGGGGAGCTGTTTTTT.

The chain employs TRBV7-9 and TRBJ1-2, with 10 bases fitting TRBD1. The CDR3 totals 14 residues. V was pared by 5 bases and J by 8 bases, with 8 bases of the junction left unmatched. Germline V CDR1 and CDR2: SEHNR, FQNEAQ (reference sequence). The CDR3 here is CASSVRGQGNGYTF. In DNA form, the CDR3 reads TGTGCCAGCAGCGTCCGGGGACAGGGGAACGGCTACACCTTC.

This clonotype was picked up a small number of times. V usage is TRBV11-2 and J usage is TRBJ2-3, with 11 bases fitting TRBD2. The germline V gene has CDR1 SGHAT and CDR2 FQNNGV. This CDR3 has 17 amino acids. V lost 4 bases to trimming and J lost 5 bases; unmatched junction nucleotides: 11. The DNA of the CDR3 is TGTGCCAGCAGCTCCTCACCTTTAGCGGGGGGGCGAGATACGCAGTATTTT. As protein: CASSSSPLAGGRDTQYF.

The sample holds a few counts of this clonotype. The chain combines TRBV20-1 with TRBJ2-1; 9 bases are shared with TRBD2. Per germline, CDR1 DFQATT and CDR2 SNEGSKA (reference sequence). There are 14 residues in the CDR3. Losses at the gene ends were 6 bases for V and 6 bases for J; bases not matched to a gene: 9. CDR3 sequence reads: CSAPSGRRPNEQFF. The CDR3 bases are TGCAGTGCGCCCAGCGGGAGGCGGCCCAATGAGCAGTTCTTC.

Only one count was recorded for this clonotype. J is TRBJ2-1 and V is TRBV4-1; 10 bases line up with TRBD1. The CDR3 consists of 14 residues. Trimming cost V 3 bases and J 7 bases; bases outside gene matches: 3. Germline-derived CDR1 and CDR2 are MGHRA and YSYEKL. CDR3 DNA sequence: TGCGCCAGCAGCCACGGGACAGGGGAGAATGAGCAGTTCTTC. It is translated as CASSHGTGENEQFF.

V is TRBV20-1 and J is TRBJ1-5; no reliable D call. Germline CDR1 DFQATT, CDR2 SNEGSKA (reference sequence). This CDR3 is built from 14 residues. V was shortened by 3 bases and J by 5 bases, with 14 bases between the two germline ends. CDR3 coding DNA: TGCAGTGCTAGGAAAAGGCGCATAGATCAGCCCCAGCATTTT. Translated: CSARKRRIDQPQHF.

This clonotype turned up a few times. This chain uses TRBV5-1 with TRBJ2-1; tentatively, D is TRBD1 (6 bases). The germline V gene encodes CDR1 SGHRS and CDR2 YFSETQ. The V end was cut by 1 base, the J end by 4 bases, with 12 bases between. This CDR3 has 15 amino acids. The CDR3 sequence: CASSLLEGVYNEQFF. The CDR3 nucleotides read TGCGCCAGCAGCTTGCTTGAGGGGGTTTACAATGAGCAGTTCTTC.

The CDR3 sequence: CASSREGLAGETQYF. The CDR3 bases are TGTGCCAGCAGTCGGGAGGGACTAGCGGGGGAGACCCAGTACTTC. The chain has TRBV27 and TRBJ2-5, with 13 bases fitting TRBD2. Losses at the gene ends were 5 bases for V and 5 bases for J; bases not matched to a gene: 5. This CDR3 has 15 residues. CDR1 and CDR2 (germline): MNHEY, SMNVEV (reference sequence).

J is TRBJ2-1 and V is TRBV14, with 12 nucleotides matching TRBD2. From germline, CDR1 is SGHDN and CDR2 FVKESK. J lost 6 bases, V lost 4 bases, and 4 bases had no gene match. The CDR3 runs to 15 residues. The CDR3 bases are TGTGCCAGCAGCCTCCTAGCGGGAGGGCGCAATGAGCAGTTCTTC. It codes for CASSLLAGGRNEQFF. The full variable domain, rest sourced from reference TRBV14 and TRBJ2-1, is EAGVTQFPSHSVIEKGQTVTLRCDPISGHDNLYWYRRVMGKEIKFLLHFVKESKQDESGMPNNRFLAERTGGTYSTLKVQPAELEDSGVYFCASSLLAGGRNEQFFGPGTRLTVL.

V gene TRBV19 combines with J gene TRBJ2-3, with D perhaps matching TRBD1 or TRBD2 (5 bases each). Trimming took 7 bases from V and 2 from J, leaving 13 bases between them. The V gene's germline CDR1 is LNHDA and CDR2 SQIVND (reference sequence). The CDR3 totals 14 residues. CDR3 coding DNA: TGTGCCAGTACTAGCAGGGCCCACACAGATACGCAGTATTTT. Translation: CASTSRAHTDTQYF.

The chain couples TRBV28 to TRBJ2-7; no firm D call. Germline CDR1 is MDHEN and CDR2 is SYDVKM. This CDR3 comprises 13 residues. Trimming pared 1 base from V and 5 bases from J, leaving 9 bases between. The CDR3 region is CASSLLTFDEQYF. The CDR3 DNA reads TGTGCCAGCAGTTTATTAACTTTCGACGAGCAGTACTTC. Combining the CDR3 with reference TRBV28 and TRBJ2-7 gives the whole variable domain DVKVTQSSRYLVKRTGEKVFLECVQDMDHENMFWYRQDPGLGLRLIYFSYDVKMKEKGDIPEGYSVSREKKERFSLILESASTNQTSMYLCASSLLTFDEQYFGPGTRLTVT.

This chain uses TRBV15 with TRBJ2-7, with TRBD1 matching 8 bases. The V gene end was trimmed by 1 base and the J gene end by 3 bases; junction bases not matched to a gene: 5. This CDR3 spans 15 amino acids. CDR1 and CDR2 from the germline V gene are LNHNV and YYDKDF (reference sequence). CDR3 residues: CATSRAKTGVYEQYF. The DNA of the CDR3 is TGTGCCACCAGCAGAGCGAAGACAGGGGTCTACGAGCAGTACTTC.

The chain couples TRBV5-1 to TRBJ1-1; D is perhaps TRBD1 (5 bases). The CDR3 length is 12 residues. Germline V gives CDR1 SGHRS, CDR2 YFSETQ. Trimming took 2 bases from V and 5 from J, leaving 7 bases between them. In DNA, the CDR3 is TGCGCCAGCAGCTTTTGGGGGACTGAAGCTTTCTTT. It encodes CASSFWGTEAFF. Complete variable domain (other parts from reference TRBV5-1 and TRBJ1-1): KAGVTQTPRYLIKTRGQQVTLSCSPISGHRSVSWYQQTPGQGLQFLFEYFSETQRNKGNFPGRFSGRQFSNSRSEMNVSTLELGDSALYLCASSFWGTEAFFGQGTRLTVV.

This clonotype was observed a handful of times. J is TRBJ2-2 and V is TRBV10-3; 8 positions agree with TRBD1. The germline CDR1 and CDR2 sequences are ENHRY and SYGVKD. Germline trimming cut 3 bases from V and 4 bases from J; bases unmatched to any gene: 7. The CDR3 is 16 amino acids. CDR3 amino acids: CAISEGRGLGTGELFF. The DNA of the CDR3 is TGTGCCATCAGTGAAGGCAGGGGGCTTGGCACCGGGGAGCTGTTTTTT.

The genes are TRBV29-1 and TRBJ2-2, with TRBD2 identical over 10 bases. The CDR3 runs 15 residues. The germline V gene has CDR1 SQVTM and CDR2 ANQGSEA. V gave up 5 bases and J gave up 0 bases; unmatched junction bases: 3. CDR3 region: CSVQSGRANTGELFF. CDR3 nucleotides: TGCAGCGTTCAGAGCGGGAGGGCGAACACCGGGGAGCTGTTTTTT.

The chain recombines TRBV18 with TRBJ2-2; 7 bases match TRBD1. V was clipped by 3 bases and J by 2 bases; unmatched bases: 6. This CDR3 comprises 16 residues. CDR1 is KGHSH and CDR2 is LQKENI in the germline V gene. As DNA, the CDR3 is TGTGCCAGCTCACCTACAGGGGCTCTTAACACCGGGGAGCTGTTTTTT. It specifies CASSPTGALNTGELFF.

Written as DNA, the CDR3 is TGTGCCACCAGTGATTTGCACCGGGCAGGGTCGGGATCTACCGGGGAGCTGTTTTTT. The encoded protein is CATSDLHRAGSGSTGELFF. The gene calls are TRBV24-1 and TRBJ2-2; D may match TRBD1 or TRBD2 (5 bases each). There are 19 residues in the CDR3. Germline-derived CDR1 and CDR2 are KGHDR and SFDVKD. Trimming removed 0 bases at V and 5 bases at J, with 21 bases between.

This chain connects TRBV5-5 to TRBJ2-3; 11 bases line up with TRBD2. The V gene's germline CDR1 is SGHKS and CDR2 YYEKEE (reference sequence). This CDR3 comprises 17 residues. The V and J ends lost 1 base and 6 bases, in that order; junction bases with no gene match: 10. The chain's CDR3 is CASSLLAGGPISDTQYF. The CDR3 region has the DNA TGTGCCAGCAGCTTGCTAGCGGGAGGTCCGATTAGCGATACGCAGTATTTT. Together with reference TRBV5-5 and TRBJ2-3, the CDR3 gives the full variable domain: DAGVTQSPTHLIKTRGQQVTLRCSPISGHKSVSWYQQVLGQGPQFIFQYYEKEERGRGNFPDRFSARQFPNYSSELNVNALLLGDSALYLCASSLLAGGPISDTQYFGPGTRLTVL.

The V gene is TRBV19, the J gene TRBJ2-3, with TRBD1 matching over 8 bases. In germline, CDR1 is LNHDA, CDR2 SQIVND (reference sequence). The CDR3 totals 15 residues. J gave up 2 bases and V 6 bases, and 7 bases lay outside the gene matches. CDR3 bases: TGTGCCAGTAGATTGACAGGGGTGCACACAGATACGCAGTATTTT. Residues: CASRLTGVHTDTQYF. The whole variable domain, filled in from reference TRBV19 and TRBJ2-3, reads DGGITQSPKYLFRKEGQNVTLSCEQNLNHDAMYWYRQDPGQGLRLIYYSQIVNDFQKGDIAEGYSVSREKKESFPLTVTSAQKNPTAFYLCASRLTGVHTDTQYFGPGTRLTVL.

This clonotype occurred a few times. The V gene is TRBV3-1, the J gene TRBJ2-4, with 8 positions matching TRBD2. CDR1 is LGHDT and CDR2 is YNNKEL in the germline V gene (reference sequence). This CDR3 has 15 amino acids. The J segment lost 6 bases and the V segment lost 4 bases, leaving 8 bases of the junction unmatched. Here the CDR3 reads CASSPTGTSRNIQYF. DNA for the CDR3: TGTGCCAGCAGCCCTACCGGGACTAGTAGAAACATTCAGTACTTC.

V gene TRBV4-1 combines with J gene TRBJ2-1; D is possibly TRBD1 (6 bases). The length of the CDR3 is 14 residues. V lost 4 bases, J lost 7 bases, and 14 bases lay in between. Germline CDR1 MGHRA, CDR2 YSYEKL. In DNA form, the CDR3 reads TGCGCCAGCAGCCGAGGTATGCAGGGGAATGAGCAGTTCTTC. Its translation: CASSRGMQGNEQFF.

The chain is built from TRBV7-2 and TRBJ1-2, with a possible D match to TRBD1 (6 bases). Trimming removed 4 bases at V and 8 bases at J, with 14 bases between. Germline CDR1 SGHTA, CDR2 FQGNSA. This CDR3 has 13 residues. The CDR3, as DNA: TGTGCCAGCAGCTCACAGGGTTTAGGGGGCTACACCTTC. It is translated as CASSSQGLGGYTF. Full variable domain (remainder filled in from reference TRBV7-2 and TRBJ1-2): GAGVSQSPSNKVTEKGKDVELRCDPISGHTALYWYRQSLGQGLEFLIYFQGNSAPDKSGLPSDRFSAERTGGSVSTLTIQRTQQEDSAVYLCASSSQGLGGYTFGSGTRLTVV.

This clonotype was picked up a small number of times. The chain combines TRBV9 with TRBJ2-7; 9 bases agree with TRBD2. Germline loops: CDR1 SGDLS, CDR2 YYNGEE. V gave up 0 bases and J gave up 6 bases; unmatched junction bases: 4. The CDR3 length is 14 residues. The CDR3 DNA is TGTGCCAGCAGCGTAGAGGGCGGGAGGGCCGAGCAGTACTTC. This translates into CASSVEGGRAEQYF.

The rearrangement joins TRBV9 to TRBJ2-3; weak D call: TRBD2 (5 bases). The CDR3 runs to 16 residues. Trimming left V 0 bases short and J 4 bases short, with 15 bases between. The germline V gene has CDR1 SGDLS and CDR2 YYNGEE. The CDR3 loop is CASSVVEGVGADTQYF. Here the CDR3 DNA reads TGTGCCAGCAGCGTAGTTGAGGGAGTGGGCGCAGATACGCAGTATTTT.

The V gene is TRBV12-3 or TRBV12-4, the J gene TRBJ2-3; 14 bases line up with TRBD2. This CDR3 spans 19 amino acids. Trimming cost V 5 bases and J 3 bases; bases outside gene matches: 13. The CDR3 region has the DNA TGTGCCAGCAGTCCACAGACTAGCGGGAGGGCCGAGTGGACAGATACGCAGTATTTT. It encodes CASSPQTSGRAEWTDTQYF.

This chain uses TRBV15 with TRBJ2-3, with a tentative D call TRBD2 (5 bases). V gave up 1 base and J gave up 0 bases, with 11 bases separating them. Per germline, CDR1 LNHNV and CDR2 YYDKDF (reference sequence). This CDR3 comprises 16 residues. The CDR3 sequence: CATSRVERASTDTQYF. CDR3 bases: TGTGCCACCAGCAGAGTTGAGAGGGCAAGCACAGATACGCAGTATTTT.

This clonotype was seen only a few times. The chain uses TRBV24-1 and TRBJ1-1; 9 positions agree with TRBD1. V was clipped by 3 bases and J by 9 bases; unmatched bases: 4. The CDR3 consists of 13 residues. Germline lookup yields CDR1 KGHDR and CDR2 SFDVKD. The CDR3 loop is CATSDPGQGKAFF. The DNA for the CDR3 is TGTGCCACCAGTGATCCAGGACAGGGGAAAGCTTTCTTT.

At least ten counts were recorded for this clonotype. The CDR3 nucleotides read TGTGCCAGCAGCTTAAGGTCGACTAAGACGCAGTATTTT. Residues: CASSLRSTKTQYF. This rearrangement joins TRBV13 to TRBJ2-3; D perhaps matches TRBD2 (5 bases). The V and J ends lost 2 bases and 9 bases respectively, with 12 bases between them. The CDR3 sequence is 13 residues long. The germline CDR1 and CDR2 sequences are PRHDT and FYEKMQ (reference sequence).

This clonotype was seen more than once but under ten times. The chain employs TRBV11-2 and TRBJ2-3, with D perhaps TRBD1 (6 bases). Trimming cost V 1 base and J 2 bases, with 10 bases left between them. CDR1 is SGHAT, CDR2 FQNNGV, per germline. The CDR3 consists of 15 residues. CDR3 DNA sequence: TGTGCCAGCAGCTTAGTAGGGGGAGACACAGATACGCAGTATTTT. Encoded protein: CASSLVGGDTDTQYF.

The CDR3 region is CASSRTEPNEQFF. The CDR3 DNA sequence: TGTGCCAGCAGCCGGACCGAACCCAATGAGCAGTTCTTC. The chain combines TRBV13 with TRBJ2-1; D gene uncertain. This CDR3 contains 13 residues. Germline V gene lookup returns CDR1 PRHDT and CDR2 FYEKMQ (reference sequence). V was pared by 5 bases and J by 6 bases, with 11 bases between.